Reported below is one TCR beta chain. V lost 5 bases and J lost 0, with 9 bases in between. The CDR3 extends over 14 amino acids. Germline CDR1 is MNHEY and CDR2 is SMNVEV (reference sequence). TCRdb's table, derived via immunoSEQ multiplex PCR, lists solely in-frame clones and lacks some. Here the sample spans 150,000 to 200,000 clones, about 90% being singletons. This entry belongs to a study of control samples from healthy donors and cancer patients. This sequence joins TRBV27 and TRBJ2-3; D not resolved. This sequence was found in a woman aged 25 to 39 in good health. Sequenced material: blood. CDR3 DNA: TGTGCCAGCAGTGTCTTCACTAGCACAGATACGCAGTATTTT. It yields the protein CASSVFTSTDTQYF.